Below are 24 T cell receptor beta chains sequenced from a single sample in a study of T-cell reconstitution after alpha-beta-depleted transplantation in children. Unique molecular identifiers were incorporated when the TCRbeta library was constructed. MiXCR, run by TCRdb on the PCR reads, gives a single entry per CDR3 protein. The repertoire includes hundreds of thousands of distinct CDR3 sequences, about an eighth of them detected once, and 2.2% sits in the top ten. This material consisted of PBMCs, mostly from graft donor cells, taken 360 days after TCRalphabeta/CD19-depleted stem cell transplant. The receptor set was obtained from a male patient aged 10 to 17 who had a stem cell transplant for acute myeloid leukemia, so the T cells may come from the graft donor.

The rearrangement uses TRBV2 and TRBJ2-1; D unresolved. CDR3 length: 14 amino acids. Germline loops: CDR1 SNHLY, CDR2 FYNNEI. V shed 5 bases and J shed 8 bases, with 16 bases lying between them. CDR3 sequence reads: CASSQPFDRDEQFF. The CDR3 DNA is TGTGCCAGCAGTCAACCCTTTGACCGCGATGAGCAGTTCTTC.

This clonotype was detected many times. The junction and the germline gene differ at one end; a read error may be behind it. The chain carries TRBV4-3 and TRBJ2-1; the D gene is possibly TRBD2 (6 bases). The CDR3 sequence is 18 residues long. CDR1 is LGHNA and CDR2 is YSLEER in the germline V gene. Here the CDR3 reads CASSQDAGYTRSFNEQFF. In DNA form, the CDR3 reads TGCGCCAGCAGCCAAGATGCGGGATATACGAGGTCCTTCAATGAGCAGTTCTTC.

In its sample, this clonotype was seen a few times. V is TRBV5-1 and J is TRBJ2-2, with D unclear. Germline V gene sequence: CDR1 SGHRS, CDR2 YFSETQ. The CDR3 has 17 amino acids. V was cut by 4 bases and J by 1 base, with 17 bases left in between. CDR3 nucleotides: TGCGCCAGCAGCCAGAGGCATCACACGGAGAACACCGGGGAGCTGTTTTTT. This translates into CASSQRHHTENTGELFF.

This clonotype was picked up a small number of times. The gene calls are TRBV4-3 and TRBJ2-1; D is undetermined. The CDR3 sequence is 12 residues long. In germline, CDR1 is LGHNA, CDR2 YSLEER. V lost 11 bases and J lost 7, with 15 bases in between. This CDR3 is CAPIIPRNEQFF. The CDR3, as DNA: TGCGCCCCTATAATCCCGCGAAATGAGCAGTTCTTC.

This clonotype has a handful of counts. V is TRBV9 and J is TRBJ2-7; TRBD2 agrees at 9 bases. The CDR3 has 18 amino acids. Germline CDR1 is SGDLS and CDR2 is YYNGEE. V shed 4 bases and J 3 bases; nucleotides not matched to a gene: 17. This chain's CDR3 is CASSPHLGTSGSRYEQYF. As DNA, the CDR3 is TGTGCCAGCAGCCCACACCTAGGAACTAGCGGGTCCCGCTACGAGCAGTACTTC.

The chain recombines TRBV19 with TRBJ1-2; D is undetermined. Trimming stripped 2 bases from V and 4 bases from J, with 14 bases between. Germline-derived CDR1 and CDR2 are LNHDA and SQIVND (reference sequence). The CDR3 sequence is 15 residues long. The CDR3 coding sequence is TGTGCCAGTAGTATACCTGGGGAGCACCTCTATGGCTACACCTTC. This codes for CASSIPGEHLYGYTF.

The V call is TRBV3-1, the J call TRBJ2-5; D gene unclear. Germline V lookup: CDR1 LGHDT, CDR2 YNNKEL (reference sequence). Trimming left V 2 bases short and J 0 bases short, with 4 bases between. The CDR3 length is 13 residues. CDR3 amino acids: CASSQTNQETQYF. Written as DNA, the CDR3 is TGTGCCAGCAGCCAAACCAACCAAGAGACCCAGTACTTC.

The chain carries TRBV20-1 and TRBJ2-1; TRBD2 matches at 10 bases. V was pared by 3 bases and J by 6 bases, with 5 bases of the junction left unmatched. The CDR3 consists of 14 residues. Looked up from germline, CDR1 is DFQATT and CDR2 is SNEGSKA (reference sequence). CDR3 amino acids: CSASQREGPNEQFF. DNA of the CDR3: TGCAGTGCTAGTCAGCGGGAGGGCCCCAATGAGCAGTTCTTC.

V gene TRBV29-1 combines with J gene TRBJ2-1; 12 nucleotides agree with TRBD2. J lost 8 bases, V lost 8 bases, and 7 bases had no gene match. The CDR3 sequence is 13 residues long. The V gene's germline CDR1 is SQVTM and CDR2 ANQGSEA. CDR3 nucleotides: TGCAGCTTACGACTAGCGGGAGCAGATGAGCAGTTCTTC. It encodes CSLRLAGADEQFF.

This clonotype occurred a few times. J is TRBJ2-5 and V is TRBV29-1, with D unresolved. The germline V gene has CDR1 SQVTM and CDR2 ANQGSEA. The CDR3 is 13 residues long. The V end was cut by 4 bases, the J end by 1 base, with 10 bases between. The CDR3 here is CSVGQVIQETQYF. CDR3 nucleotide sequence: TGCAGCGTTGGGCAGGTGATCCAAGAGACCCAGTACTTC.

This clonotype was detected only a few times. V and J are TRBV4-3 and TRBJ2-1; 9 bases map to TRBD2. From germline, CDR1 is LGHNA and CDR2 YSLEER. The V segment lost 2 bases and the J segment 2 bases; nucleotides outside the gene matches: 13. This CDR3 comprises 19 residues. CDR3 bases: TGCGCCAGCAGCCAAACCACCCTCTTTGCGGGAGGGCCCTACAATGAGCAGTTCTTC. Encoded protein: CASSQTTLFAGGPYNEQFF.

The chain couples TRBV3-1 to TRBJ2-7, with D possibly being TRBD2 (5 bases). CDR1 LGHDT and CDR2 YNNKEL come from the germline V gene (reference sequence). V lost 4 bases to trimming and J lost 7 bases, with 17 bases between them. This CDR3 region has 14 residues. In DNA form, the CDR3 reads TGTGCCAGCAGCCGGGGAGCGACTCTACGAGAGCAGTACTTC. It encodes CASSRGATLREQYF.

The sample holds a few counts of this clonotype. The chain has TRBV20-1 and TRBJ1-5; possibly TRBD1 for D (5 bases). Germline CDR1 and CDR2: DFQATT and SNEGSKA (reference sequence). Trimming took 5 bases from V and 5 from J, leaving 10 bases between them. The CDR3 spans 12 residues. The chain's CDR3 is CSAGDSDQPQHF. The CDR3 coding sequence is TGCAGTGCTGGGGACTCAGATCAGCCCCAGCATTTT.

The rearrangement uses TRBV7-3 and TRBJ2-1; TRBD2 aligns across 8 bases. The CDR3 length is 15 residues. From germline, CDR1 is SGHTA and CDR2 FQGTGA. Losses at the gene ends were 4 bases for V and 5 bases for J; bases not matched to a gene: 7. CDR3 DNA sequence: TGTGCCAGCAGCTCTACCGGGACTAGGGACAATGAGCAGTTCTTC. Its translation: CASSSTGTRDNEQFF.

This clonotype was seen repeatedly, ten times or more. CDR3 sequence: CASSYRERAYNEQFF. The CDR3 nucleotides are TGTGCCAGCAGTTACAGGGAGAGGGCCTACAATGAGCAGTTCTTC. This chain connects TRBV6-2 or TRBV6-3 to TRBJ2-1; tentative D call: TRBD2 (5 bases). The CDR3 spans 15 residues. Trimming shortened V by 2 bases and J by 2 bases, and 10 bases separated the two germline ends. The germline CDR1 and CDR2 sequences are MNHEY and SVGEGT.

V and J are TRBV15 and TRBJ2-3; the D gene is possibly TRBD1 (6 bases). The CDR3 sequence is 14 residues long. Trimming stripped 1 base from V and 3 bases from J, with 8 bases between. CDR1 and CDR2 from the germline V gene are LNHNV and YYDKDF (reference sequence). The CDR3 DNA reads TGTGCCACCAGCAGAGGCCAGGGGACAGATACGCAGTATTTT. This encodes CATSRGQGTDTQYF.

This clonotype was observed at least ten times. The CDR3 reads CASSIAGGGAKNIQYF. CDR3 DNA: TGTGCCAGCAGTATAGCGGGAGGCGGAGCCAAAAACATTCAGTACTTC. The chain employs TRBV28 and TRBJ2-4, with 10 bases lining up with TRBD2. V shed 5 bases, J shed 0 bases, and the junction held 4 bases outside the gene matches. This CDR3 spans 16 amino acids. The germline V gene encodes CDR1 MDHEN and CDR2 SYDVKM.

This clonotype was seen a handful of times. The CDR3 loop reads CASSEDRDEQYF. DNA of the CDR3: TGTGCCAGCAGTGAAGACAGGGACGAGCAGTACTTC. The V and J genes are TRBV2 and TRBJ2-7; D possibly corresponds to TRBD1 (6 bases). There are 12 residues in the CDR3. The V end lost 1 base, the J end lost 5 bases, and 6 bases lay between the germline ends. Germline V gene sequence: CDR1 SNHLY, CDR2 FYNNEI.

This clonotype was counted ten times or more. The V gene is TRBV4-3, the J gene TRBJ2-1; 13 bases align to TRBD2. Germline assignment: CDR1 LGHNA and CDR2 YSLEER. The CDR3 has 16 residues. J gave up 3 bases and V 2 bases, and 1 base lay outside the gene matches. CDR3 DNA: TGCGCCAGCAGCCAAAGGACTAGCGGGAGCTACAATGAGCAGTTCTTC. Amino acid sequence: CASSQRTSGSYNEQFF.

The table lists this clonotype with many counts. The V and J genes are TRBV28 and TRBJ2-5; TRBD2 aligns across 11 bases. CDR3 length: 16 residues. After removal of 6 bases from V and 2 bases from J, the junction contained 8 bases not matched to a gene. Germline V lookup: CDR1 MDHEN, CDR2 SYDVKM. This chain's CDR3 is CASRSLAGGHQETQYF. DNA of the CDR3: TGTGCCAGCAGATCTCTAGCGGGAGGTCATCAAGAGACCCAGTACTTC.

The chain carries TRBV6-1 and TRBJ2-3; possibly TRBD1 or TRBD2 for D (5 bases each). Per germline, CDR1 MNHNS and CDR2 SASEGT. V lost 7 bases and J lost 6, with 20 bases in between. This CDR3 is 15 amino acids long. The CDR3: CASNAGTRSFDTQYF. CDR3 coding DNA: TGTGCCAGCAATGCCGGGACCAGATCGTTTGATACGCAGTATTTT.

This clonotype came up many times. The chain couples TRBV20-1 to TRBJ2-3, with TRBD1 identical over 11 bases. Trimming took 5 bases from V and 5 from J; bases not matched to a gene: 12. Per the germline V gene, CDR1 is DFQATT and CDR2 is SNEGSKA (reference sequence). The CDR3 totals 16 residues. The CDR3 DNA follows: TGCAGTGCTTCCGCACAAACCGGGACAGGGGGAGATACGCAGTATTTT. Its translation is CSASAQTGTGGDTQYF.

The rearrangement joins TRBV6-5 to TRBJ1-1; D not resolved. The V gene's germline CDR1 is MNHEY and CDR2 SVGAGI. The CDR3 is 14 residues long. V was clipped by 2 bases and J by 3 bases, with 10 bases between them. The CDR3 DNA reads TGTGCCAGCAGTTACCCCTCGAAGGACACTGAAGCTTTCTTT. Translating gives CASSYPSKDTEAFF.

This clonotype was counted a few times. The CDR3 DNA reads as TGCGCCAGCAGCCAAGATCGAACTAGCAGAGAGCAGTACTTC. Its translation is CASSQDRTSREQYF. The V gene is TRBV4-3, the J gene TRBJ2-7; D is possibly TRBD2 (6 bases). V lost 0 bases, J lost 7 bases, and 13 bases lay in between. The V gene's germline CDR1 is LGHNA and CDR2 YSLEER. The CDR3 is 14 amino acids.